Below are 8 T cell receptor beta chains sequenced from a single sample in a study of cytomegalovirus exposure and HLA in healthy donors. The PCR was carried out with 60 Vbeta primers and 13 Jbeta primers. Profiling relied on immunoSEQ multiplex PCR, and the TCRdb table lists in-frame clones only, not all of them. The sample records under 150,000 clones, around 68% being singletons. Sequencing used PBMCs. The source is a woman aged 35 to 49 in good health and CMV-seropositive.

The chain has TRBV2 and TRBJ2-3; 7 bases are a match to TRBD2. The CDR3 spans 15 residues. The V gene's germline CDR1 is SNHLY and CDR2 FYNNEI. V dropped 0 bases and J dropped 2; count of bases not matched to a gene: 2. The CDR3, as DNA: TGTGCCAGCAGTGAAGCGGGAGGGAACACAGATACGCAGTATTTT. It is translated as CASSEAGGNTDTQYF.

This clone is judged medium-sized. The chain couples TRBV6-5 to TRBJ1-2; D ambiguous. CDR1 is MNHEY, CDR2 SVGAGI, per germline. The CDR3 has 15 residues. Trimming took off 4 bases at V and 5 bases at J, with 17 bases between the two ends. CDR3: CASSSEFRTGYGYTF. CDR3 in DNA: TGTGCCAGCAGTTCGGAATTCCGGACTGGTTATGGCTACACCTTC.

The chain couples TRBV7-6 to TRBJ2-7; TRBD1 matches 7 bases. The J segment lost 0 bases and the V segment lost 1 base, leaving 9 bases of the junction unmatched. The germline gives CDR1 SGHVS, CDR2 FNYEAQ. The CDR3 extends over 17 amino acids. Here the CDR3 reads CASSLETPTGPSYEQYF. The DNA for the CDR3 is TGTGCCAGCAGCTTAGAAACCCCGACAGGGCCCTCCTACGAGCAGTACTTC. Together with reference TRBV7-6 and TRBJ2-7, the CDR3 gives the full variable domain: GAGVSQSPRYKVTKRGQDVALRCDPISGHVSLYWYRQALGQGPEFLTYFNYEAQQDKSGLPNDRFSAERPEGSISTLTIQRTEQRDSAMYRCASSLETPTGPSYEQYFGPGTRLTVT.

The rearrangement joins TRBV9 to TRBJ2-1; the match to TRBD2 covers 10 bases. The CDR3 totals 18 residues. Trimming took 4 bases from V and 2 from J; bases not matched to a gene: 12. The germline CDR1 and CDR2 sequences are SGDLS and YYNGEE. CDR3 coding DNA: TGTGCCAGCAGCCCCCGGTTGGGACTAGCGACGACCTACAATGAGCAGTTCTTC. Translated: CASSPRLGLATTYNEQFF.

This clone was counted a single time. This chain joins TRBV25-1 and TRBJ1-2; 8 bases agree with TRBD1. In germline, CDR1 is MGHDK, CDR2 SYGVNS. Trimming took 2 bases from V and 4 from J; bases not matched to a gene: 3. There are 14 residues in the CDR3. DNA of the CDR3: TGTGCCAGCAGTGAACAGGGGGCGAGCTATGGCTACACCTTC. Translation gives CASSEQGASYGYTF.

This chain joins TRBV4-1 and TRBJ2-1, with 14 bases matching TRBD2. CDR1 is MGHRA and CDR2 is YSYEKL in the germline V gene. CDR3 length: 17 residues. The junction had 8 bases not matched to a gene; V was cut back by 2 bases and J by 8 bases. The DNA of the CDR3 is TGCGCCAGCAGCCAACCCGCCGGGACTAGCGGGAGCGATGAGCAGTTCTTC. Translated, it gives CASSQPAGTSGSDEQFF.

DNA for the CDR3: TGTGCCAGCTCACCACTTGCAGAGAACACTGAAGCTTTCTTT. This translates into CASSPLAENTEAFF. V usage is TRBV18 and J usage is TRBJ1-1; D gene unclear. CDR1 KGHSH and CDR2 LQKENI come from the germline V gene. The CDR3 consists of 14 residues. Trimming shortened V by 1 base and J by 1 base, and 7 bases separated the two germline ends.

Points on this clone: The same CDR3 can be traced to other DNA sequences in this sample. The chain links TRBV11-3 to TRBJ2-7, with 11 bases identical to TRBD1. J was trimmed by 3 bases and V by 5 bases; bases with no gene match: 3. This CDR3 is built from 14 residues. The V gene's germline CDR1 is SGHNT and CDR2 YENEEA. Written as DNA, the CDR3 is TGTGCCAGCAGCCCGGGACAGGGGGGCTACGAGCAGTACTTC. It encodes CASSPGQGGYEQYF.